A single sample is the source of the 2 T cell receptor beta chains below, sequenced in a study of blood T cell repertoires in COVID-19. Libraries were prepared by immunoSEQ multiplex PCR; TCRdb keeps only in-frame clonotypes and omits some of them. The sample lists 150,000 to 200,000 clones; about 88% were seen once. Source material: PBMCs or T cells enriched from blood (not recorded which). Every receptor here comes from a human donor with acute COVID-19. The donor label of this sample is uncertain.

The chain is built from TRBV19 and TRBJ1-2; D is uncertain. The CDR3 consists of 13 residues. CDR1 LNHDA and CDR2 SQIVND come from the germline V gene (reference sequence). V was shortened by 5 bases and J by 7 bases, with 14 bases between the two germline ends. CDR3 loop: CASSGRVSPGYTF. In DNA, the CDR3 is TGTGCCAGTAGTGGGAGAGTCTCACCTGGCTACACCTTC.

The sample holds one count of this clone. The gene calls are TRBV5-6 and TRBJ1-6, with no clear D. V dropped 4 bases and J dropped 5 bases, with 4 bases sitting between them. The germline V gene encodes CDR1 SGHDT and CDR2 YYEEEE. The CDR3 loop spans 12 amino acids. This chain's CDR3 is CASSLNNSPLHF. The CDR3 bases are TGTGCCAGCAGCCTAAATAATTCACCCCTCCACTTT.